The clone carrying this T cell receptor beta chain was counted at least ten times. V was cut by 2 bases and J by 7 bases, with 12 bases left in between. This CDR3 has 13 residues. The germline V gene encodes CDR1 DFQATT and CDR2 SNEGSKA (reference sequence). Time point: sample taken at primary tumor resection. Whole RNA obtained from tumor, nontumor lung or frozen PBMC underwent sequencing without sorting. 72 TRACERx patients with early, untreated non-small cell lung cancer donated samples. A unique molecular identifier was attached to every TCR cDNA molecule. TCRdb processed the 5' RACE reads anew with MiXCR; each CDR3 protein has one entry. The table lists about 10,000 distinct CDR3 sequences, nearly 5.5% of them singletons. This entry belongs to a study of spatial heterogeneity in lung cancer. Study-level background: The count of detected beta-chain sequences consistently exceeded that of alpha-chain sequences. On average, each unique TCR and UMI combination appeared more than ten times in raw reads.

The receptor comes from a male donor with early-stage non-small cell lung cancer. This chain uses TRBV20-1 with TRBJ1-5, with D possibly being TRBD1 (5 bases). Sequencing was performed on PBMCs, taken at surgery. The CDR3 sequence: CSARYPGRQPQHF. In DNA, the CDR3 is TGCAGTGCTAGATACCCAGGGCGGCAGCCCCAGCATTTT.